This paragraph covers one T cell receptor beta chain sequence. This sample was taken from a study of blood T cell repertoires in COVID-19. As for the study in general: Sample material is recorded as cDNA or gDNA derived from T cells, B-cell-depleted T cells, or PBMCs.

Cohorts were assigned according to the clinical history that participants reported. Original processing methods: The assay estimated nucleated cells by amplifying reference gene primers. The table came from immunoSEQ multiplex PCR; TCRdb's copy has only in-frame clones and leaves some out. V and J calls and clone size come straight from that table; D and trimming were deduced from the DNA. The sample has about 400,000 clones; roughly 90% are singletons. Trimming removed 2 bases from V and 0 bases from J, with 15 bases in between. Germline V gene data show CDR1 as SNHLY and CDR2 as FYNNEI. This CDR3 contains 17 residues.

The sequencing sample was made of PBMCs or T cells enriched from blood (not recorded which). The TCR originated in a woman aged 35 to 49 with acute COVID-19. This chain links TRBV2 with TRBJ2-3; no firm D call. The CDR3 DNA reads TGTGCCAGCAGTGAAAGGCCAGCGCAGACTAGCACAGATACGCAGTATTTT. Protein product: CASSERPAQTSTDTQYF.